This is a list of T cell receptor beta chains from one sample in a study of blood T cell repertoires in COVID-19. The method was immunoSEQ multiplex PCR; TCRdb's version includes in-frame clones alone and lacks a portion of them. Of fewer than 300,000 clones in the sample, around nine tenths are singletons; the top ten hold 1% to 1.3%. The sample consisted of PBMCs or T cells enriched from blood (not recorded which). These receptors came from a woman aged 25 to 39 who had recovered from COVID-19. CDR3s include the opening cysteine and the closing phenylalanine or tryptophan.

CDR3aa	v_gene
CATSDAPGQGDQETQYF	TRBV24-1
CASSLTSGSNEQYF	TRBV5-1
CASSYRGSDGVQFF	TRBV6-5
CASSYGQGVGYGYTF	TRBV7-2
CASSLWTSGFYNEQFF	TRBV28
CASSRGLAEGYEQYF	TRBV18
CAWRRQRSNYGYTF	TRBV30
CSARTGGPEKLFF	TRBV29-1
CASSKDGGARVSYEQYF	TRBV21-1
CASSYTSGRGSNEQFF	TRBV6-2/TRBV6-3
CASRDRGGGTQYF	TRBV19
CASSYSTSGSYEQYF	TRBV6-5
CASSIVDSTYQPQHF	TRBV19
CASSYGQGIPEAFF	TRBV5-5
CASSTDRGPYNEQFF	TRBV7-3
CASRDRETEAFF	TRBV27
CAWRLQGDSYEQYF	TRBV30
CASSVAHSGRMGEQYF	TRBV9
CATSGDRQAGGYTF	TRBV15
CASSSGDNYGYTF	TRBV7-9
CASRAPIQGINPEAFF	TRBV10-1
CASSGTSGRWDTQYF	TRBV9
CASSQDLSRDGYNEQFF	TRBV4-1
CASTNTGSSGNTIYF	TRBV19
CASSQDFWAGRTEAFF	TRBV3-1/TRBV3-2
CASSLAQGAYEQYF	TRBV28
CASSKVGGEGSYNEQFF	TRBV21-1
CASSLGLAGTGEQYF	TRBV28
CASSQKGQLNTEAFF	TRBV13
CASSLQMYEQFF	TRBV7-2
CASTPDRAFYEQYF	TRBV28
CASIAPGFTEAFF	TRBV28
CAWSRNLFGAFF	TRBV30
CASSQEQGLQETQYF	TRBV4-3
CASRHVNQPQHF	TRBV19
CASSLGAGLASPLHF	TRBV7-2
CASSETSGSYEQYF	TRBV6-1
CASSLVGQSSYEQYF	TRBV5-5
CASSQDVAGVSYNEQFF	TRBV3-1/TRBV3-2
CASSQRQGGPNEQFF	TRBV4-3
CASSLPPGQGYFSNQPQHF	TRBV28
CATSTKGQGYYNEQFF	TRBV24-1
CASSLEFQTGELFF	TRBV28
CASSLGRLAGGETQYF	TRBV5-5
CATSRDPGGINEKLFF	TRBV15